The T cell receptor beta chain described here comes from a study of cytomegalovirus exposure and HLA in healthy donors. Study as a whole: Earlier sequencing of around 190 million T cells yielded fewer than 140 million unique TCR beta sequences. Study-wide results and caveats: Reports state that TCR beta sequences accurately predicted most subjects' HLA-A and HLA-B alleles. Per a prior analysis, the majority of TCR beta V segments were productive roughly 87% or roughly 30% of the time.

Notes on this clone: The antigen is not known.

The CDR3 is 16 amino acids. The V gene's germline CDR1 is SEHNR and CDR2 FQNEAQ (reference sequence). V was clipped by 4 bases and J by 0 bases, with 13 bases between them. The PCR contained 60 Vbeta and 13 Jbeta primers. TCRdb keeps only in-frame clones here, not all; method: immunoSEQ multiplex PCR. This table has under 200,000 clones, 78% appearing once. This TCR derives from a woman in her 30s in good health and CMV-seropositive. V gene TRBV7-9 combines with J gene TRBJ1-3; D uncertain. Sample: PBMCs. DNA for the CDR3: TGTGCCAGCAGCTCCCACAGCGGACTCTCTGGAAACACCATATATTTT. The encoded protein is CASSSHSGLSGNTIYF.